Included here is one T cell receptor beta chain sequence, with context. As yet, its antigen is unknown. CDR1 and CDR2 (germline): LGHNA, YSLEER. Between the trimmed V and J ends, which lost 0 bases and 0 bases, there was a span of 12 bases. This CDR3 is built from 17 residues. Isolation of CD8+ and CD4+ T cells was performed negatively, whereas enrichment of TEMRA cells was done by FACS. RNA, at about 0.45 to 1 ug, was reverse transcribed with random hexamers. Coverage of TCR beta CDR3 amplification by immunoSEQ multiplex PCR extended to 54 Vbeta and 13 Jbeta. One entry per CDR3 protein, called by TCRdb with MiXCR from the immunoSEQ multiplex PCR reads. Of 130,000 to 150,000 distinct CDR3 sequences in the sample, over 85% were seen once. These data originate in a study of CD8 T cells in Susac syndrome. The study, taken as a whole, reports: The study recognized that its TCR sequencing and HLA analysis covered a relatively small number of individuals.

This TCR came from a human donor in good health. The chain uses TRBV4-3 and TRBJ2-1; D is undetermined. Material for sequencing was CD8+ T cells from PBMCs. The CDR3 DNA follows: TGCGCCAGCAGCCAAGATCGATACCAGAGCTCCTACAATGAGCAGTTCTTC. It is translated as CASSQDRYQSSYNEQFF.